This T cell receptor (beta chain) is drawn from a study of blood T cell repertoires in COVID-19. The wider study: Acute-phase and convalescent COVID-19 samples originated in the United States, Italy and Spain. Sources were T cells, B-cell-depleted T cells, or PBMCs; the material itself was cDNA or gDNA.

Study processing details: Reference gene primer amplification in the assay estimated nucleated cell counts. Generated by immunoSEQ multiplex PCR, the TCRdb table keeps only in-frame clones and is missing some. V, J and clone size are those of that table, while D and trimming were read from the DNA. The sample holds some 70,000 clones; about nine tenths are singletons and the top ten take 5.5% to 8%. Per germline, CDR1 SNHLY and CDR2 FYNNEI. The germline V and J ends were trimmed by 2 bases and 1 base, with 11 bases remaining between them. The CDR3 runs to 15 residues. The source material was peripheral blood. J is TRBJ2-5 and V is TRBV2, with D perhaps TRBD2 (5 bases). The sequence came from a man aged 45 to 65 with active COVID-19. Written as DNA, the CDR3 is TGTGCCAGCAGTGAATATCCCCGGGGCCAAGAGACCCAGTACTTC. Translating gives CASSEYPRGQETQYF. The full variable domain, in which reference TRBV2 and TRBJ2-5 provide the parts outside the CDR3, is EPEVTQTPSHQVTQMGQEVILRCVPISNHLYFYWYRQILGQKVEFLVSFYNNEISEKSEIFDDQFSVERPDGSNFTLKIRSTKLEDSAMYFCASSEYPRGQETQYFGPGTRLLVL.